What follows describes a single TCR beta chain. The entry originates in a study of T cell changes during pregnancy in multiple sclerosis. Sequencing used immunoSEQ multiplex PCR; TCRdb keeps in-frame clones, though not all of them. This sample has fewer than 70,000 clones, with over 80% found just once. The CDR3 contains 16 residues. Germline CDR1 and CDR2: MNHEY and SMNVEV (reference sequence). V was trimmed by 5 bases and J by 1 base, leaving 17 bases between them. The chain combines TRBV27 with TRBJ1-1; D remains unclear. The source was CD8+ T cells from peripheral blood mononuclear cells, collected in the third trimester of pregnancy. This clonotype was obtained from a female donor in good health, enrolled as a control in a pregnancy study. The CDR3 is CASSHGLGPPNTEAFF. The CDR3, as DNA: TGTGCCAGCAGTCACGGACTGGGTCCTCCGAACACTGAAGCTTTCTTT.